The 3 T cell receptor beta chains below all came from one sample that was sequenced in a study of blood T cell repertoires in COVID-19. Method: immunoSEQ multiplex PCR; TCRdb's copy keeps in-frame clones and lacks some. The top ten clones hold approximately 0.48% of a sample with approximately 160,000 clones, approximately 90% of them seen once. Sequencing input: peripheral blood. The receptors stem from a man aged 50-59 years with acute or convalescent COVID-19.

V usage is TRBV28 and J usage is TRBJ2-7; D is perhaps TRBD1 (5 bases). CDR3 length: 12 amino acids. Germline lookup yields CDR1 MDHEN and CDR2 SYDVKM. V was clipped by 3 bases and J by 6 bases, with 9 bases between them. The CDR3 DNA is TGTGCCAGCAGTTTCAGGGTCGGCGAGCAGTACGTC. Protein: CASSFRVGEQYV.

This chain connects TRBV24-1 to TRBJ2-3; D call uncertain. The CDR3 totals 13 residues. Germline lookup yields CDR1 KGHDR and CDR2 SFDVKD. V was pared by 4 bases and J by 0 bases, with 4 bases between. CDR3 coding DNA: TGTGCCACCAGTGACCAGAGCACAGATACGCAGTATTTT. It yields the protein CATSDQSTDTQYF.

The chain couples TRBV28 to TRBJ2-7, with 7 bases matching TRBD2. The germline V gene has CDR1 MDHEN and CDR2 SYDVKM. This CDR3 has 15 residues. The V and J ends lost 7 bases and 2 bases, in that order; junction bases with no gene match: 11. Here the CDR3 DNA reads TGTGCCAGCACCCATGAGGGGAGGGTCACCTACGAGCAGTACTTC. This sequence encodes CASTHEGRVTYEQYF.